A single T cell receptor (beta chain) is shown here with its context. Its antigen is still unknown. This sample is drawn from a study of T cells after yellow fever vaccination. Study context: Preparation of fractions with low cell numbers was performed using SMART-Seq v4 Ultra Low Input. Whole-study results and caveats: Abundant bulk-population clonotypes could contaminate the FACS-sorted repertoires.

The junction had 12 bases not matched to a gene; V was cut back by 7 bases and J by 7 bases. The V gene's germline CDR1 is SNHLY and CDR2 FYNNEI. CDR3 length: 14 amino acids. TCRdb reanalysed the 5' RACE reads using MiXCR and keeps one entry per CDR3 protein. The data contain 400,000 or so distinct CDR3 sequences, 15% to 20% of them singletons. The sequencing used PBMCs, collected before the yellow fever booster vaccination. The genes are TRBV2 and TRBJ2-7; 8 positions agree with TRBD1. The receptor's source is a man younger than 30 who received the YFV17D yellow fever vaccine. The CDR3 region is CASKLDRATGEQYV. CDR3 nucleotides: TGTGCCAGCAAACTGGACAGGGCCACTGGGGAGCAGTACGTC.